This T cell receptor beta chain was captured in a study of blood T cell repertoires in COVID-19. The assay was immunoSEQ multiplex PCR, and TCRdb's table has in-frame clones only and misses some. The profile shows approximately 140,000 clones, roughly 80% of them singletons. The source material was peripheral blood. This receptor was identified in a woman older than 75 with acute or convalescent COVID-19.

The CDR3 protein is CASSQAGGGSSGYTF. Written as DNA, the CDR3 is TGTGCCAGCAGCCAAGCAGGGGGCGGCTCGTCCGGCTACACCTTC. V and J are TRBV3-1 (or the pseudogene TRBV3-2) and TRBJ1-2; TRBD1 matches 8 bases. Germline V gene lookup returns CDR1 LGHDT and CDR2 YNNKEL (reference sequence). CDR3 length equals 15 residues. V shed 1 base and J 8 bases; nucleotides not matched to a gene: 9.